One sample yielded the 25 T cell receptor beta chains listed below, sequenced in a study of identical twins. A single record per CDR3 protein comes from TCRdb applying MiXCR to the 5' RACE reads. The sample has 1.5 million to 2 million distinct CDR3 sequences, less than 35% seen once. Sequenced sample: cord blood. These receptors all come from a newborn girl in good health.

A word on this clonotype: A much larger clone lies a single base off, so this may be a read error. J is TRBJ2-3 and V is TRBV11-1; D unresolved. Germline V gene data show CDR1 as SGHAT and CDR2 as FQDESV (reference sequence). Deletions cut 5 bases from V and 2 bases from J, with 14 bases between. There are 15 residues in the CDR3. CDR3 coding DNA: TGTGCCAGCAGCATTGGCCGTGCCTCCACAGATACGCAGTATTTT. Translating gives CASSIGRASTDTQYF.

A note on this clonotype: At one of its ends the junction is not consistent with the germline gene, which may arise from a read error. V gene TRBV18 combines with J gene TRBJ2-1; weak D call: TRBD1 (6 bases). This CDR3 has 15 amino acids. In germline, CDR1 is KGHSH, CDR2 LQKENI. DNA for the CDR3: TGTGCCGGCTCACCACCGGGACATTCCTACAATGAGCAGTTCTTC. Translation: CAGSPPGHSYNEQFF.

The CDR3 here is CASSGARPYNEQFF. The DNA for the CDR3 is TGTGCCAGCAGCGGAGCCCGGCCCTACAATGAGCAGTTCTTC. V is TRBV7-8 and J is TRBJ2-1; D is undetermined. Germline CDR1 and CDR2: SGHVS and FQNEAQ. Trimming shortened V by 5 bases and J by 2 bases, and 10 bases separated the two germline ends. This CDR3 is 14 amino acids long.

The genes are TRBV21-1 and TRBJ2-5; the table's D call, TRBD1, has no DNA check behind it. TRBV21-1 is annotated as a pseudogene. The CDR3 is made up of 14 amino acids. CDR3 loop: CASSCWDREKTQYF. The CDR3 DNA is TGTGCCAGCAGCTGCTGGGACAGGGAGAAGACCCAGTACTTC.

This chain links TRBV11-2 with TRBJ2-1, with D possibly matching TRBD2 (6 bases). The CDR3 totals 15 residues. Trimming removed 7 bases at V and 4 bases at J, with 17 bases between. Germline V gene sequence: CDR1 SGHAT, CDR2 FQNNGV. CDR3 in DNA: TGTGCCAGCAAGACCGGGAGCCGAAAATACAATGAGCAGTTCTTC. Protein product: CASKTGSRKYNEQFF.

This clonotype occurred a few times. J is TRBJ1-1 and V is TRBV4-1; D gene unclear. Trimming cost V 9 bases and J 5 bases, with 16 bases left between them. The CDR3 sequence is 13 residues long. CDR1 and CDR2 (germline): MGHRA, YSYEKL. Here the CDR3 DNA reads TGCGCCAGTAACCCCGGGTTCGGGACTGAAGCTTTCTTT. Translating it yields CASNPGFGTEAFF.

The CDR3 sequence is CASSQGTGVSADTQYF. CDR3 nucleotides: TGTGCCAGCAGCCAAGGGACAGGGGTCTCCGCAGATACGCAGTATTTT. The chain is built from TRBV4-2 and TRBJ2-3; 9 bases are a match to TRBD1. Germline V gene lookup returns CDR1 LGHNA and CDR2 YNFKEQ. This CDR3 has 16 amino acids. The V segment lost 1 base and the J segment 4 bases; nucleotides outside the gene matches: 6.

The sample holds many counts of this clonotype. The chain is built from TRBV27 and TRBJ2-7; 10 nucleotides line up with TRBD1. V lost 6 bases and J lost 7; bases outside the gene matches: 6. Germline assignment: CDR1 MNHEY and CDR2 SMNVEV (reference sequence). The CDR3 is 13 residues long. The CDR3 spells CASSFGTGDEQYF. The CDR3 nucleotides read TGTGCCAGCAGCTTTGGGACAGGGGATGAGCAGTACTTC.

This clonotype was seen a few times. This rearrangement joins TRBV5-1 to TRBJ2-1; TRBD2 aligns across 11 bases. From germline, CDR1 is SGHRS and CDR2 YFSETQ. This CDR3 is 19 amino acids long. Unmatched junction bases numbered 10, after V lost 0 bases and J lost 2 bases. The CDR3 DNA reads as TGCGCCAGCAGCTTGGAACTAGCGGGAGTCCAAAGGGCCTACAATGAGCAGTTCTTC. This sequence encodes CASSLELAGVQRAYNEQFF.

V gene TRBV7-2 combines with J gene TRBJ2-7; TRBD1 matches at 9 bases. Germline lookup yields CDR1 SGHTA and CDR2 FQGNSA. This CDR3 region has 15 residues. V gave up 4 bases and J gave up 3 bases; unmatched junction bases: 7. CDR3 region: CASSSRTGASYEQYF. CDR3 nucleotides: TGTGCCAGCAGCTCCCGGACAGGGGCTAGCTACGAGCAGTACTTC.

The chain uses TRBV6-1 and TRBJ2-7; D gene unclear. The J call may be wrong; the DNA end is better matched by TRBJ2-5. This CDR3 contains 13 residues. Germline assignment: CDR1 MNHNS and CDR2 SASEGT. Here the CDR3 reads CASSELPQETQYF. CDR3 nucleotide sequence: TGTGCCAGCAGTGAACTGCCCCAAGAGACCCAGTACTTC.

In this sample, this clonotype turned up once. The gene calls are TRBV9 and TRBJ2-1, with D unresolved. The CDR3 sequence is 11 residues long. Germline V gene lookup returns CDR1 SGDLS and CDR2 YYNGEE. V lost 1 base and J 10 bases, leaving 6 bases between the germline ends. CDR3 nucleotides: TGTGCCAGCAGCGTAATAACGGAGCAGTTCTTC. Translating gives CASSVITEQFF. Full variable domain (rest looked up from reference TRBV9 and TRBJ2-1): DSGVTQTPKHLITATGQRVTLRCSPRSGDLSVYWYQQSLDQGLQFLIQYYNGEERAKGNILERFSAQQFPDLHSELNLSSLELGDSALYFCASSVITEQFFGPGTRLTVL.

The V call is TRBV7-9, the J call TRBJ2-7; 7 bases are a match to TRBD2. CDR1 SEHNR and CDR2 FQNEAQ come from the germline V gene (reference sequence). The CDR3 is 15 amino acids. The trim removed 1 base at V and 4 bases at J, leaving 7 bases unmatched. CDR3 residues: CASSLEGLRPYEQYF. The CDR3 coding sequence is TGTGCCAGCAGCTTAGAGGGACTACGTCCGTACGAGCAGTACTTC. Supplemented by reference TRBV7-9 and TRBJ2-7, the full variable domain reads DTGVSQNPRHKITKRGQNVTFRCDPISEHNRLYWYRQTLGQGPEFLTYFQNEAQLEKSRLLSDRFSAERPKGSFSTLEIQRTEQGDSAMYLCASSLEGLRPYEQYFGPGTRLTVT.

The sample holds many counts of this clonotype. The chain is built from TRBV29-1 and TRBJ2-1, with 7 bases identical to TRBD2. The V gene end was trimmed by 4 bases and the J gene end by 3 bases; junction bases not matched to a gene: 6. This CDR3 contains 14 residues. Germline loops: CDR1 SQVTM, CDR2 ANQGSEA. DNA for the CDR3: TGCAGCGTTGTCGTACTAGCGTTCTACAATGAGCAGTTCTTC. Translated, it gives CSVVVLAFYNEQFF.

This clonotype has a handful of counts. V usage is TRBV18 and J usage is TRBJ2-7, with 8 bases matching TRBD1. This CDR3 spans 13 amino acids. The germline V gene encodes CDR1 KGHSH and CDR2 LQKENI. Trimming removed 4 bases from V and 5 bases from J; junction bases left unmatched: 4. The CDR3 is CASSRTGLHEQYF. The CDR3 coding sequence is TGTGCCAGCTCACGGACAGGGTTACACGAGCAGTACTTC.

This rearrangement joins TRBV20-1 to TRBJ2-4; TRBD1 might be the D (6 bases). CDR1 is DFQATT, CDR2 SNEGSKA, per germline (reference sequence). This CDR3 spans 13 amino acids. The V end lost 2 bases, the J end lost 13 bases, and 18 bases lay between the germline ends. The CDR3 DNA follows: TGCAGTGCTAGAAAACAGGGAGCCAATGAGCAGTACTTC. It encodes CSARKQGANEQYF.

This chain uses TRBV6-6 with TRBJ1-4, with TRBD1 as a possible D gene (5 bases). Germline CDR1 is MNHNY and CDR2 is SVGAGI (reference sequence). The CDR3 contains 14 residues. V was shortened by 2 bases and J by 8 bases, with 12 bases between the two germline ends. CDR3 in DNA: TGTGCCAGCAGTTACAGGCAGGGAAAAGAAAAACTGTTTTTT. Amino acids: CASSYRQGKEKLFF.

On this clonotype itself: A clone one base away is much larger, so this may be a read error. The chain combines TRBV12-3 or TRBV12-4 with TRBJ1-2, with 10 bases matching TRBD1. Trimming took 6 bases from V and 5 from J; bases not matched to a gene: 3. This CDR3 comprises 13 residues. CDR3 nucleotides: TGTGCCAGCAGGGGGACAGGGGAATATGGCTACACCTTC. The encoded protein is CASRGTGEYGYTF.

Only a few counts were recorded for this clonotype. This chain's CDR3 is CASSPQRLSYEQYF. The CDR3 nucleotides are TGTGCCAGCAGCCCACAGCGTCTCTCCTACGAGCAGTACTTC. The chain has TRBV7-8 and TRBJ2-7; no firm D call. The CDR3 is made up of 14 amino acids. V lost 5 bases to trimming and J lost 0 bases, with 11 bases between them. Per germline, CDR1 SGHVS and CDR2 FQNEAQ.

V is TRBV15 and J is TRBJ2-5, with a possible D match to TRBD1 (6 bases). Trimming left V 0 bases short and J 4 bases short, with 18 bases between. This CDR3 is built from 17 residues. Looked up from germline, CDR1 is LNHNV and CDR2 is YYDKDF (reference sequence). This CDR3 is CATSRDRTGIFGETQYF. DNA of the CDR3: TGTGCCACCAGCAGAGATCGAACAGGGATTTTCGGAGAGACCCAGTACTTC.

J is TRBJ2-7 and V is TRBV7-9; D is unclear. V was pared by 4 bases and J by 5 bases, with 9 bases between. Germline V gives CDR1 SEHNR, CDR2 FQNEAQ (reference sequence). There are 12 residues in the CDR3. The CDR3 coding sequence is TGTGCCAGCAGCTCGGCTGCCCACGAGCAGTACTTC. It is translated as CASSSAAHEQYF. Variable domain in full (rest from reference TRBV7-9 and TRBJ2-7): DTGVSQNPRHKITKRGQNVTFRCDPISEHNRLYWYRQTLGQGPEFLTYFQNEAQLEKSRLLSDRFSAERPKGSFSTLEIQRTEQGDSAMYLCASSSAAHEQYFGPGTRLTVT.

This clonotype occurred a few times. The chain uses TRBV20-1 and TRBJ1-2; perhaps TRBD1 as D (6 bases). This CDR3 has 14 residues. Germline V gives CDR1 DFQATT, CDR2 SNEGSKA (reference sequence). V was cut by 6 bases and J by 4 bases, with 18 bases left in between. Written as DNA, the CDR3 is TGCAGTGCCAGACAACTGGACAGTGGCTATGGCTACACCTTC. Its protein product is CSARQLDSGYGYTF.

In DNA, the CDR3 is TGTGCCAGCGATGAGAGCGGGACCGCCGGCTCCTACAATGAGCAGTACTTC. Amino acids: CASDESGTAGSYNEQYF. V and J are TRBV28 and TRBJ2-1, with 7 bases lining up with TRBD2. The end of the DNA aligns better with TRBJ2-7, so the J call may be wrong. The CDR3 has 17 residues. Germline V gene sequence: CDR1 MDHEN, CDR2 SYDVKM.

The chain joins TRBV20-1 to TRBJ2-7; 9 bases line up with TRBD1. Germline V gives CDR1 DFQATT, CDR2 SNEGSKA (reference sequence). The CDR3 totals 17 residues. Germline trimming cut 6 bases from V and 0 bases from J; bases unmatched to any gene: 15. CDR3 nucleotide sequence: TGCAGTGCGAGGGGTACCCTACAGGGGGCCCCCTCCTACGAGCAGTACTTC. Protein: CSARGTLQGAPSYEQYF.

The chain's CDR3 is CASSPAGFYGYTF. The CDR3 nucleotides read TGTGCCAGCAGTCCGGCAGGGTTCTATGGCTACACCTTC. The chain recombines TRBV25-1 with TRBJ1-2; weak D call: TRBD1 (5 bases). The CDR3 sequence is 13 residues long. Trimming removed 5 bases at V and 4 bases at J, with 11 bases between. Germline CDR1 MGHDK, CDR2 SYGVNS.